The 23 T cell receptor beta chains below all came from one sample that was sequenced in a study of blood T cell repertoires in COVID-19. Sequencing was performed with immunoSEQ multiplex PCR; in TCRdb, only in-frame clones are kept and a portion is missing. This sample has around 380,000 clones; roughly 86% occur once, and the top ten carry about 1%. The source material was peripheral blood. The receptors were gathered from a human donor with acute or convalescent COVID-19. The donor label of this sample is uncertain.

The V and J genes are TRBV5-4 and TRBJ1-1, with 7 positions matching TRBD1. The length of the CDR3 is 13 residues. The junction had 12 bases not matched to a gene; V was cut back by 4 bases and J by 12 bases. Germline loops: CDR1 SGHNT, CDR2 YYREEE (reference sequence). CDR3: CASSTGQAVRTFF. The CDR3, as DNA: TGTGCCAGCAGCACCGGACAGGCCGTAAGAACTTTCTTT.

The J gene is TRBJ1-1, the V gene TRBV11-2; D gene uncertain. CDR3 length equals 14 residues. V lost 5 bases and J lost 4, with 14 bases in between. CDR1 SGHAT and CDR2 FQNNGV come from the germline V gene. CDR3 loop: CASSPRFSGTEAFF. Here the CDR3 DNA reads TGTGCCAGCAGCCCTAGGTTCAGCGGCACTGAAGCTTTCTTT.

V and J are TRBV19 and TRBJ1-5; TRBD1 matches 7 bases. The germline gives CDR1 LNHDA, CDR2 SQIVND (reference sequence). This CDR3 spans 15 amino acids. After removal of 7 bases from V and 3 bases from J, the junction contained 9 bases not matched to a gene. CDR3 loop: CASKPGTANNQPQHF. In DNA form, the CDR3 reads TGTGCCAGTAAACCCGGGACAGCTAACAATCAGCCCCAGCATTTT.

The chain recombines TRBV5-1 with TRBJ1-4, with a possible D match to TRBD1 (6 bases). The CDR3 is 14 residues long. In germline, CDR1 is SGHRS, CDR2 YFSETQ. V gave up 3 bases and J gave up 5 bases, with 11 bases separating them. The CDR3 sequence: CASSYGDTNEKLFF. In DNA, the CDR3 is TGCGCCAGCAGCTATGGGGACACAAATGAAAAACTGTTTTTT.

This chain connects TRBV24-1 to TRBJ1-2, with D perhaps TRBD1 (6 bases). Trimming removed 0 bases at V and 5 bases at J, with 9 bases between. Germline V lookup: CDR1 KGHDR, CDR2 SFDVKD. The CDR3 has 14 amino acids. CDR3 nucleotides: TGTGCCACCAGTGATTTGGGCAGGGGTTATGGCTACACCTTC. It codes for CATSDLGRGYGYTF.

This chain uses TRBV18 with TRBJ1-1; D possibly corresponds to TRBD1 (6 bases). V lost 9 bases and J 0 bases, leaving 11 bases between the germline ends. The CDR3 runs 13 residues. CDR1 and CDR2 (germline): KGHSH, LQKENI. CDR3: CASQQGMNTEAFF. The CDR3 DNA follows: TGTGCCAGTCAGCAGGGGATGAACACTGAAGCTTTCTTT.

The chain recombines TRBV3-1 (or the pseudogene TRBV3-2) with TRBJ1-1, with D uncertain. Germline CDR1 and CDR2: LGHDT and YNNKEL (reference sequence). Trimming took off 3 bases at V and 4 bases at J, with 12 bases between the two ends. The CDR3 totals 14 residues. In nucleotides, the CDR3 is TGTGCCAGCAGCCAGAGGGCCCCGGGCACTGAAGCTTTCTTT. It encodes CASSQRAPGTEAFF.

This chain joins TRBV5-4 and TRBJ2-6; 8 positions agree with TRBD1. Trimming removed 4 bases from V and 6 bases from J; junction bases left unmatched: 9. CDR1 and CDR2 from the germline V gene are SGHNT and YYREEE (reference sequence). This CDR3 spans 16 amino acids. The CDR3 nucleotides read TGTGCCAGCAGCAAAGGACAGGGCCTTGCGGCCAACGTCCTGACTTTC. This gives the protein CASSKGQGLAANVLTF.

The CDR3 sequence: CSVDGAVDGYTF. The DNA of the CDR3 is TGCAGCGTTGATGGGGCAGTTGATGGCTACACCTTC. This chain connects TRBV29-1 to TRBJ1-2; D possibly corresponds to TRBD1 (5 bases). Trimming removed 3 bases from V and 6 bases from J, with 11 bases in between. The CDR3 runs 12 residues. Germline loops: CDR1 SQVTM, CDR2 ANQGSEA. The full variable domain, rest sourced from reference TRBV29-1 and TRBJ1-2, is SAVISQKPSRDICQRGTSLTIQCQVDSQVTMMFWYRQQPGQSLTLIATANQGSEATYESGFVIDKFPISRPNLTFSTLTVSNMSPEDSSIYLCSVDGAVDGYTFGSGTRLTVV.

The J gene is TRBJ1-1, the V gene TRBV4-1; D call uncertain. This CDR3 contains 13 residues. CDR1 and CDR2 (germline): MGHRA, YSYEKL. V was shortened by 3 bases and J by 8 bases, with 13 bases between the two germline ends. CDR3 region: CASSHLRRVEAFF. CDR3 DNA: TGCGCCAGCAGCCACCTTAGGAGGGTCGAAGCTTTCTTT.

The chain uses TRBV25-1 and TRBJ1-5, with 7 bases lining up with TRBD1. The trim removed 6 bases at V and 3 bases at J, leaving 2 bases unmatched. The CDR3 runs 13 residues. Germline CDR1 MGHDK, CDR2 SYGVNS. As DNA, the CDR3 is TGTGCCAGCAGACAGGGGAACAATCAGCCCCAGCATTTT. It translates to CASRQGNNQPQHF.

This clone has only one observation. V is TRBV24-1 and J is TRBJ1-4; TRBD1 agrees at 12 bases. CDR1 is KGHDR and CDR2 is SFDVKD in the germline V gene. The CDR3 extends over 18 amino acids. The ends lost 4 bases at V and 1 base at J; junction bases unmatched: 6. The CDR3: CATSEGTGGRGTNEKLFF. CDR3 DNA sequence: TGTGCCACCAGTGAGGGGACAGGGGGCAGAGGAACTAATGAAAAACTGTTTTTT.

V gene TRBV29-1 combines with J gene TRBJ2-1; weak D call: TRBD2 (5 bases). CDR1 is SQVTM, CDR2 ANQGSEA, per germline. V was shortened by 8 bases and J by 0 bases, with 14 bases between the two germline ends. This CDR3 is 14 amino acids long. CDR3 residues: CSLNEGSSYNEQFF. The DNA for the CDR3 is TGCAGCCTCAACGAGGGAAGCTCCTACAATGAGCAGTTCTTC.

This chain connects TRBV7-8 to TRBJ2-5; D not resolved. The CDR3 spans 16 residues. With 5 bases removed from V and 1 base from J, the gap between germline ends came to 17 bases. Looked up from germline, CDR1 is SGHVS and CDR2 is FQNEAQ. CDR3 coding DNA: TGTGCCAGCAGCCGACGGTTTTCACCTTTCCAAGAGACCCAGTACTTC. Residues: CASSRRFSPFQETQYF.

In this sample, this clone turned up a few times. This chain uses TRBV7-8 with TRBJ2-2; tentative D call: TRBD2 (5 bases). Trimming pared 5 bases from V and 3 bases from J, leaving 10 bases between. Per germline, CDR1 SGHVS and CDR2 FQNEAQ. This CDR3 has 14 residues. The CDR3 loop reads CASSIILDTGELFF. CDR3 nucleotides: TGTGCCAGCAGCATCATACTAGACACCGGGGAGCTGTTTTTT.

In this sample, this clone turned up a few times. The rearrangement uses TRBV4-1 and TRBJ1-3; no clear D gene. The CDR3 has 17 amino acids. CDR1 MGHRA and CDR2 YSYEKL come from the germline V gene. V dropped 3 bases and J dropped 0 bases, with 15 bases sitting between them. The DNA of the CDR3 is TGCGCCAGCAGCCAGCGGGCGGGTCCACTCTCTGGAAACACCATATATTTT. As protein: CASSQRAGPLSGNTIYF.

This sequence joins TRBV19 and TRBJ1-2; tentatively, D is TRBD1 (5 bases). The CDR3 loop spans 15 amino acids. With 6 bases removed from V and 1 base from J, the gap between germline ends came to 15 bases. Germline CDR1 reads LNHDA; CDR2 reads SQIVND (reference sequence). CDR3 DNA sequence: TGTGCCAGTAGGCAACGACAGATTTATAACTATGGCTACACCTTC. Translating gives CASRQRQIYNYGYTF.

The CDR3 nucleotides are TGTGCCAGCAGCCAAGATGGGCAGAGACAAGAGACCCAGTACTTC. This sequence encodes CASSQDGQRQETQYF. J is TRBJ2-5 and V is TRBV14, with no clear D. The germline V and J ends were trimmed by 0 bases and 2 bases, with 10 bases remaining between them. Looked up from germline, CDR1 is SGHDN and CDR2 is FVKESK. The CDR3 length is 15 residues.

The V gene is TRBV29-1, the J gene TRBJ1-1; D possibly corresponds to TRBD1 (6 bases). The V gene lost 6 bases and the J gene lost 1 base, with 12 bases spanning the gap. The CDR3 is made up of 13 amino acids. Germline CDR1 and CDR2: SQVTM and ANQGSEA. CDR3 nucleotide sequence: TGCAGCGTGTACAGGGCTCGGAACACTGAAGCTTTCTTT. Its protein product is CSVYRARNTEAFF.

This clone was recorded a few times. The chain recombines TRBV11-2 with TRBJ2-1; possibly TRBD1 for D (5 bases). The CDR3 is made up of 14 amino acids. Germline lookup yields CDR1 SGHAT and CDR2 FQNNGV. The ends were cut back, 0 bases at V and 7 bases at J, with 10 bases in the middle. The CDR3 is CASSLDRTTNEQFF. CDR3 DNA: TGTGCCAGCAGCTTAGATCGGACAACTAATGAGCAGTTCTTC.

The rearrangement uses TRBV15 and TRBJ2-1; 10 nucleotides match TRBD2. Trimming took 0 bases from V and 2 from J; bases not matched to a gene: 4. The germline CDR1 and CDR2 sequences are LNHNV and YYDKDF (reference sequence). This CDR3 has 17 residues. The CDR3 is CATSREGSGGAYNEQFF. CDR3 nucleotides: TGTGCCACCAGCAGAGAGGGGAGCGGGGGGGCCTACAATGAGCAGTTCTTC.

The rearrangement links TRBV19 to TRBJ1-3; unclear D gene. Trimming removed 8 bases from V and 2 bases from J, with 10 bases in between. The CDR3 sequence is 13 residues long. CDR1 and CDR2 (germline): LNHDA, SQIVND (reference sequence). The CDR3 DNA reads TGTGCCAGTTCAACACTACCTGGAAACACCATATATTTT. Its protein is CASSTLPGNTIYF.

Points on this clone: Different DNA sequences within this sample yield the same CDR3. The chain recombines TRBV18 with TRBJ1-1; D not certain. The germline V and J ends were trimmed by 2 bases and 4 bases, with 8 bases remaining between them. Germline V gene data show CDR1 as KGHSH and CDR2 as LQKENI. This CDR3 region has 13 residues. The CDR3 spells CASSPGPGTEAFF. Written as DNA, the CDR3 is TGTGCCAGCTCACCAGGCCCGGGCACTGAAGCTTTCTTT.